This passage covers 27 T cell receptor beta chains from one sample sequenced in a study of OX40 agonist ivuxolimab in advanced cancers. TCRdb's table, derived via immunoSEQ multiplex PCR, lists solely in-frame clones and lacks some. The table records tens of thousands of clones, more than 85% of them present only once. The material sequenced was CD4+ or CD8+ T cells sorted from blood, taken in a trial of the OX40 agonist ivuxolimab. The receptors were sampled from an adult with an advanced solid tumor such as melanoma, head and neck, liver or kidney cancer.

The chain's CDR3 is CASSGVKQGPSSYEQYF. CDR3 in DNA: TGTGCCAGCAGTGGAGTCAAACAGGGGCCCAGCTCCTACGAGCAGTACTTC. The chain has TRBV25-1 and TRBJ2-7; 7 bases line up with TRBD1. The germline gives CDR1 MGHDK, CDR2 SYGVNS. The CDR3 consists of 17 residues. The junction had 12 bases not matched to a gene; V was cut back by 4 bases and J by 0 bases.

As to this clone: One junction end disagrees with the germline gene, perhaps due to a read error. CDR3 DNA: TGTGCCGGCAGTTACATTACAGGGGGAACCGGGGAGCTGTTTTTT. It specifies CAGSYITGGTGELFF. The chain links TRBV6-5 to TRBJ2-2; 8 bases are a match to TRBD1. CDR1 is MNHEY, CDR2 SVGAGI, per germline. This CDR3 region has 15 residues.

The chain uses TRBV4-1 and TRBJ2-2; D is undetermined. Trimming took off 1 base at V and 0 bases at J, with 3 bases between the two ends. The CDR3 is made up of 14 amino acids. In germline, CDR1 is MGHRA, CDR2 YSYEKL. CDR3 region: CASSQGPNTGELFF. The CDR3 DNA follows: TGCGCCAGCAGCCAAGGACCGAACACCGGGGAGCTGTTTTTT.

J is TRBJ2-1 and V is TRBV9, with TRBD1 as a possible D gene (6 bases). Trimming removed 2 bases from V and 9 bases from J, with 21 bases in between. There are 16 residues in the CDR3. The germline V gene has CDR1 SGDLS and CDR2 YYNGEE. The CDR3 coding sequence is TGTGCCAGCAGCGTCGAACAGGGTTCAGGAGTTCTTGAGCAGTTCTTC. Amino acid sequence: CASSVEQGSGVLEQFF. The full variable domain, with the rest looked up from reference TRBV9 and TRBJ2-1, is DSGVTQTPKHLITATGQRVTLRCSPRSGDLSVYWYQQSLDQGLQFLIQYYNGEERAKGNILERFSAQQFPDLHSELNLSSLELGDSALYFCASSVEQGSGVLEQFFGPGTRLTVL.

The chain links TRBV28 to TRBJ2-7; D is undetermined. The V and J ends lost 2 bases and 0 bases respectively, with 20 bases between them. The CDR3 is 18 amino acids. Per germline, CDR1 MDHEN and CDR2 SYDVKM. The CDR3, as DNA: TGTGCCAGCAGTTTACCCGTACGGTCTCGCCAGACCTCCTACGAGCAGTACTTC. It translates to CASSLPVRSRQTSYEQYF.

The chain links TRBV7-6 to TRBJ2-7; possibly TRBD1 for D (5 bases). Trimming stripped 2 bases from V and 0 bases from J, with 11 bases between. This CDR3 has 15 residues. CDR1 is SGHVS, CDR2 FNYEAQ, per germline. CDR3 in amino acids: CASSLYPRASYEQYF. Written as DNA, the CDR3 is TGTGCCAGCAGCTTATATCCCAGGGCCTCCTACGAGCAGTACTTC.

The chain employs TRBV1 and TRBJ2-7; TRBD2 is taken as the D call from the table, unchecked against the DNA. TRBV1 is deemed a pseudogene. The CDR3 loop spans 16 amino acids. CDR3 loop: CTSSQDLAGGPDEQYF. Written as DNA, the CDR3 is TGCACCAGCAGCCAAGATTTAGCGGGAGGGCCGGACGAGCAGTACTTC.

Only one count was recorded for this clone. The chain employs TRBV13 and TRBJ2-2; TRBD2 agrees at 8 bases. V lost 5 bases, J lost 5 bases, and 7 bases stayed unmatched. This CDR3 contains 15 residues. Germline CDR1 and CDR2: PRHDT and FYEKMQ (reference sequence). This chain's CDR3 is CASSHLSSGTGELFF. The CDR3 bases are TGTGCCAGCAGCCATCTCTCTAGCGGGACCGGGGAGCTGTTTTTT.

The rearrangement joins TRBV4-2 to TRBJ2-2; D is uncertain. The V gene's germline CDR1 is LGHNA and CDR2 YNFKEQ. The CDR3 is made up of 16 amino acids. V lost 4 bases to trimming and J lost 5 bases, with 17 bases between them. The CDR3 spells CASSPKVPQPTGELFF. The CDR3 DNA reads TGTGCCAGCAGCCCCAAAGTACCGCAGCCAACCGGGGAGCTGTTTTTT.

With regard to this clone: Germline is not matched at one junction end, which may reflect a read error. The chain joins TRBV27 to TRBJ2-7; 7 bases are shared with TRBD1. The CDR3 sequence is 14 residues long. Germline values: CDR1 MNHEY, CDR2 SMNVEV (reference sequence). CDR3 in DNA: TGTGCCAGCGGTTTAGTGACAGGGTTTAACGAGCAGTACTTC. Protein: CASGLVTGFNEQYF.

The chain has TRBV27 and TRBJ2-1, with D perhaps matching TRBD1 (6 bases). Per germline, CDR1 MNHEY and CDR2 SMNVEV (reference sequence). Trimming took 5 bases from V and 4 from J, leaving 12 bases between them. The CDR3 runs 14 residues. The DNA of the CDR3 is TGTGCCAGCAGTCAAGACAGGCTATACAATGAGCAGTTCTTC. This translates into CASSQDRLYNEQFF.

This clone was picked up one time. The J gene is TRBJ2-5, the V gene TRBV7-9; 11 nucleotides line up with TRBD2. CDR1 and CDR2 from the germline V gene are SEHNR and FQNEAQ (reference sequence). The CDR3 is 16 amino acids. The V segment lost 4 bases and the J segment 4 bases; nucleotides outside the gene matches: 8. CDR3 bases: TGTGCCAGCAGCTCAGCTAGCGGGAGGAACCTAGAGACCCAGTACTTC. Translated, it gives CASSSASGRNLETQYF.

In this sample, this clone turned up once. The rearrangement joins TRBV5-1 to TRBJ2-7; D gene unclear. The CDR3 extends over 11 amino acids. Trimming cost V 1 base and J 5 bases, with 4 bases left between them. Germline V gene sequence: CDR1 SGHRS, CDR2 YFSETQ. The CDR3 nucleotides are TGCGCCAGCAGCTTGTTGGACGAGCAGTACTTC. Protein product: CASSLLDEQYF.

This chain uses TRBV9 with TRBJ2-5, with D maybe TRBD1 (5 bases). Germline V gene lookup returns CDR1 SGDLS and CDR2 YYNGEE. The CDR3 runs 13 residues. The V end was cut by 0 bases, the J end by 5 bases, with 8 bases between. CDR3 DNA: TGTGCCAGCAGCGTAGGGACAACGGAGACCCAGTACTTC. It translates to CASSVGTTETQYF. Supplemented by reference TRBV9 and TRBJ2-5, the full variable domain reads DSGVTQTPKHLITATGQRVTLRCSPRSGDLSVYWYQQSLDQGLQFLIQYYNGEERAKGNILERFSAQQFPDLHSELNLSSLELGDSALYFCASSVGTTETQYFGPGTRLLVL.

The chain couples TRBV6-1 to TRBJ2-6; TRBD1 matches at 11 bases. With 11 bases clipped from V and 4 bases from J, the junction kept 4 bases outside the gene matches. CDR1 and CDR2 from the germline V gene are MNHNS and SASEGT. The CDR3 is 14 amino acids. The CDR3 sequence: CAGDRGNGANVLTF. CDR3 DNA sequence: TGTGCCGGGGACAGGGGGAACGGGGCCAACGTCCTGACTTTC.

The gene calls are TRBV5-4 and TRBJ2-6; D remains ambiguous. CDR1 SGHNT and CDR2 YYREEE come from the germline V gene (reference sequence). Trimming stripped 7 bases from V and 1 base from J, with 9 bases between. The CDR3 extends over 14 amino acids. This CDR3 reads CASEYPSGANVLTF. CDR3 DNA sequence: TGTGCCAGCGAGTACCCTTCTGGGGCCAACGTCCTGACTTTC.

The rearrangement links TRBV16 to TRBJ2-2, with D possibly being TRBD1 (5 bases). Deletions cut 7 bases from V and 2 bases from J, with 17 bases between. CDR3 length equals 16 residues. Per germline, CDR1 KGHSY and CDR2 FQNENV. CDR3 protein: CASTSIGVENTGELFF. In nucleotides, the CDR3 is TGTGCCAGCACGTCGATAGGGGTTGAAAACACCGGGGAGCTGTTTTTT.

J is TRBJ2-1 and V is TRBV10-1; unclear D gene. The length of the CDR3 is 13 residues. V was clipped by 3 bases and J by 7 bases, with 10 bases between them. CDR1 is WNHNN and CDR2 is SYGVQD in the germline V gene (reference sequence). The CDR3 protein is CASSDWSMNEQFF. DNA for the CDR3: TGCGCCAGCAGTGATTGGAGCATGAATGAGCAGTTCTTC.

The V gene is TRBV14, the J gene TRBJ2-7; D remains unclear. The ends were cut back, 4 bases at V and 6 bases at J, with 19 bases in the middle. This CDR3 spans 15 amino acids. Per germline, CDR1 SGHDN and CDR2 FVKESK. The CDR3 region has the DNA TGTGCCAGCAGCCCTGGGCCAAGGGCCTTTGTCGAGCAGTACTTC. The encoded protein is CASSPGPRAFVEQYF.

The chain uses TRBV27 and TRBJ2-7; D possibly corresponds to TRBD2 (6 bases). The CDR3 has 15 amino acids. V dropped 8 bases and J dropped 0 bases, with 17 bases sitting between them. The germline CDR1 and CDR2 sequences are MNHEY and SMNVEV (reference sequence). CDR3 sequence (DNA): TGTGCCAGCTCCTTGGGGCTAGCGTTCTCCTACGAGCAGTACTTC. This codes for CASSLGLAFSYEQYF.

The rearrangement uses TRBV4-2 and TRBJ2-7; weak D call: TRBD2 (6 bases). Germline lookup yields CDR1 LGHNA and CDR2 YNFKEQ. V was cut by 1 base and J by 3 bases, with 19 bases left in between. CDR3 length: 17 amino acids. Here the CDR3 reads CASSQARSGGTHYEQYF. CDR3 sequence (DNA): TGTGCCAGCAGCCAAGCGAGAAGTGGCGGGACCCACTACGAGCAGTACTTC.

This clone was picked up one time. The rearrangement joins TRBV5-1 to TRBJ1-2; D gene unclear. This CDR3 has 14 residues. Trimming stripped 4 bases from V and 3 bases from J, with 13 bases between. Germline CDR1 reads SGHRS; CDR2 reads YFSETQ. This chain's CDR3 is CASSPLPGDYGYTF. The CDR3 DNA follows: TGCGCCAGCAGCCCACTCCCCGGGGACTATGGCTACACCTTC.

The chain has TRBV19 and TRBJ2-1; D may be TRBD2 (5 bases). CDR3 length equals 13 residues. Germline-derived CDR1 and CDR2 are LNHDA and SQIVND (reference sequence). Deletions cut 3 bases from V and 3 bases from J, with 6 bases between. CDR3: CASSIGNYNEQFF. The CDR3 nucleotides are TGTGCCAGTAGTATCGGGAACTACAATGAGCAGTTCTTC.

The CDR3 region has the DNA TGCGCCAGCAGCCAAGAGTCGATAGCGCTTTACAATGAGCAGTTCTTC. This gives the protein CASSQESIALYNEQFF. The chain recombines TRBV4-1 with TRBJ2-1; D is possibly TRBD2 (5 bases). Trimming took 0 bases from V and 4 from J, leaving 13 bases between them. CDR1 MGHRA and CDR2 YSYEKL come from the germline V gene. This CDR3 has 16 amino acids.

CDR3 nucleotide sequence: TGTGCCAGCAGTTTATGGGGGGGCGGAGGGAGGAGCAATCAGCCCCAGCATTTT. Translated: CASSLWGGGGRSNQPQHF. The chain combines TRBV28 with TRBJ1-5; D perhaps matches TRBD1 (6 bases). Trimming cost V 0 bases and J 1 base, with 16 bases left between them. The CDR3 totals 18 residues. The V gene's germline CDR1 is MDHEN and CDR2 SYDVKM.

The rearrangement uses TRBV27 and TRBJ2-5, with 12 bases fitting TRBD2. The J call may be faulty, since TRBJ2-7 better matches the DNA end. Germline V gene sequence: CDR1 MNHEY, CDR2 SMNVEV (reference sequence). This CDR3 comprises 15 residues. As DNA, the CDR3 is TGTGCCAGCACTTCGTTGACTAGCGGGAGTTACGAGCAGTACTTC. This sequence encodes CASTSLTSGSYEQYF.

DNA for the CDR3: TGTGCCAGTAGTATAGCCGGCATAAGAGGGAATGAGCAGTTCTTC. Translating gives CASSIAGIRGNEQFF. The chain carries TRBV19 and TRBJ2-1; a weak D match, TRBD2 (5 bases). Trimming removed 1 base at V and 7 bases at J, with 14 bases between. Germline V lookup: CDR1 LNHDA, CDR2 SQIVND (reference sequence). This CDR3 is built from 15 residues.